This T cell receptor (beta chain) was recorded in a study of PD-1 blockade in mismatch repair-deficient tumors. Study context: All were previously treated, progressing patients with 12 mismatch repair-deficient cancer types.

The data were produced by immunoSEQ multiplex PCR, yet TCRdb's version contains in-frame clones alone and is incomplete. The table includes over 15,000 clones, approximately 84% detected once. Every patient had mismatch repair deficiency by PCR or immunohistochemistry. A few pembrolizumab responders had their TCRs sequenced. CDR1 LNHNV and CDR2 YYDKDF come from the germline V gene (reference sequence). V shed 3 bases, J shed 0 bases, and the junction held 9 bases outside the gene matches. This CDR3 region has 19 residues. This rearrangement joins TRBV15 to TRBJ2-2, with 11 nucleotides matching TRBD1. This material consisted of PBMCs, taken 4 weeks after starting pembrolizumab. This clonotype was sampled from an adult with mismatch repair-deficient cancer. The CDR3 reads CATSRVPGQGEANTGELFF. The CDR3 coding sequence is TGTGCCACCAGCAGGGTTCCGGGACAGGGGGAAGCGAACACCGGGGAGCTGTTTTTT.